Included here is one TCR beta chain sequence, with context. The data were taken from a study of shared clonotypes between healthy human individuals. In germline, CDR1 is SEHNR, CDR2 FQNEAQ (reference sequence). Trimming removed 7 bases at V and 7 bases at J, with 10 bases between. This CDR3 is 12 amino acids long. Data came from immunoSEQ multiplex PCR; TCRdb stores just in-frame clones and leaves some out. The sample lists a few hundred thousand clones; about 96% were seen once. This TCR came from a young woman in good health. The chain employs TRBV7-9 and TRBJ2-2; D is unclear. Sequencing was done on a sample of naive CD4+ T cells sorted from blood. Subset indicated: CD45RA+ positively selected. The DNA for the CDR3 is TGTGCCAGCAACTCCGGCAGCGGGGAGCTGTTTTTT. Its protein is CASNSGSGELFF.